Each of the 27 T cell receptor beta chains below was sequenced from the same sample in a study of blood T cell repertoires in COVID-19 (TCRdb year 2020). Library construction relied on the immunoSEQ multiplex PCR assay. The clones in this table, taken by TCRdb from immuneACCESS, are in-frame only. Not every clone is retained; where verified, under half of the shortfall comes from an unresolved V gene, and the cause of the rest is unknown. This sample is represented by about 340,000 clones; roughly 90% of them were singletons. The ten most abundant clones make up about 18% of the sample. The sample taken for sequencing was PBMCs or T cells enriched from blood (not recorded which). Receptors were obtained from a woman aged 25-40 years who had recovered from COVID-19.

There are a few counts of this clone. CDR3 region: CASSPDTSTDTQYF. The DNA for the CDR3 is TGTGCCAGCAGCCCGGACACTAGCACAGATACGCAGTATTTT. This chain uses TRBV4-2 with TRBJ2-3; a possible D gene is TRBD1 (5 bases). V lost 4 bases to trimming and J lost 0 bases, with 8 bases between them. The germline V gene has CDR1 LGHNA and CDR2 YNFKEQ. This CDR3 has 14 amino acids.

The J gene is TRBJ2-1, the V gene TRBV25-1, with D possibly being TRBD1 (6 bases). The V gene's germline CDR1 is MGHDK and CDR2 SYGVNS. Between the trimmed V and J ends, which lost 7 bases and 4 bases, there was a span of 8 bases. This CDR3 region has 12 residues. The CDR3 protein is CASKDRYNEQFF. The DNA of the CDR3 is TGTGCCAGCAAGGACAGATACAATGAGCAGTTCTTC.

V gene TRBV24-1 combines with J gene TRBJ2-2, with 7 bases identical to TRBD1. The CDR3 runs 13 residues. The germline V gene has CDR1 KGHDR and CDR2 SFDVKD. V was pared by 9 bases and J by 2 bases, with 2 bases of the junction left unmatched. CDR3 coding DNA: TGTGCCACCCGGGACAGAAACACCGGGGAGCTGTTTTTT. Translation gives CATRDRNTGELFF.

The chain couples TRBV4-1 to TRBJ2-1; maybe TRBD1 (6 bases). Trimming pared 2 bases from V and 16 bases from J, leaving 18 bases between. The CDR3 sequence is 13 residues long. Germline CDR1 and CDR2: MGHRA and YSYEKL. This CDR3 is CASSQTRQDRKFF. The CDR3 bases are TGCGCCAGCAGCCAAACCCGACAGGATCGGAAATTCTTC.

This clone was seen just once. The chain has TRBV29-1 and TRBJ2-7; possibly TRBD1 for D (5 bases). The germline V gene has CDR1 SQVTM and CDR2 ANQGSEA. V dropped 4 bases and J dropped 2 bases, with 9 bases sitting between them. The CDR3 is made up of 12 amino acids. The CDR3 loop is CSVGGMAYEQYF. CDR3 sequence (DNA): TGCAGCGTTGGGGGCATGGCCTACGAGCAGTACTTC.

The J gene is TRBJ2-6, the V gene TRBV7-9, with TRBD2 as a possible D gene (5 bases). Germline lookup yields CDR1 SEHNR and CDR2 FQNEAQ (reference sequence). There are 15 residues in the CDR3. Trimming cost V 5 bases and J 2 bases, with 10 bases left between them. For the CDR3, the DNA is TGTGCCAGCAGCCCGGAGGAAGCTGGGGCCAACGTCCTGACTTTC. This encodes CASSPEEAGANVLTF.

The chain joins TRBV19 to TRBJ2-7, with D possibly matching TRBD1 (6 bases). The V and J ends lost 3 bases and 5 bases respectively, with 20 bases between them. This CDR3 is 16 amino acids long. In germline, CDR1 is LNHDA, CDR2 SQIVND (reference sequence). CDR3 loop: CASSIALRGASHEQYF. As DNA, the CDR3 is TGTGCCAGTAGTATCGCCCTCAGGGGCGCCAGCCACGAGCAGTACTTC.

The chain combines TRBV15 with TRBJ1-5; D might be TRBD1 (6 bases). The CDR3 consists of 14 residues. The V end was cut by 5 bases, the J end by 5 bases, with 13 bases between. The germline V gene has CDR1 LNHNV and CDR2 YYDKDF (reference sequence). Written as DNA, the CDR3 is TGTGCCACCAGCTCTGGACAGCCCGATCAGCCCCAGCATTTT. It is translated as CATSSGQPDQPQHF.

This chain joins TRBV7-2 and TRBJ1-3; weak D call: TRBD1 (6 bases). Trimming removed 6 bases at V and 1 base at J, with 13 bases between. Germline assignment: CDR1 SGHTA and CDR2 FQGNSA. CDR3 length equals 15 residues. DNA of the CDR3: TGTGCCAGCAGTATACAGGGTGGGTCTGGAAACACCATATATTTT. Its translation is CASSIQGGSGNTIYF.

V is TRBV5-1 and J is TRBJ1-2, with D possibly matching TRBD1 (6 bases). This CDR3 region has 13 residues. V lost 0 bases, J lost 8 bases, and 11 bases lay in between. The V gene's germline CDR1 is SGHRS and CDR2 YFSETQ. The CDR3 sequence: CASSLGTESGYTF. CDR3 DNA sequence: TGCGCCAGCAGCTTGGGGACAGAATCGGGCTACACCTTC.

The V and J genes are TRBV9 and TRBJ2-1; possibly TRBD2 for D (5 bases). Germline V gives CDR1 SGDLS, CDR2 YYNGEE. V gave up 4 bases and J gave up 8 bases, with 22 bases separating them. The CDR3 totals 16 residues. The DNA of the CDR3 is TGTGCCAGCAGCCCAGCGTGGCGTAGCGCCGGGGATGAGCAGTTCTTC. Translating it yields CASSPAWRSAGDEQFF.

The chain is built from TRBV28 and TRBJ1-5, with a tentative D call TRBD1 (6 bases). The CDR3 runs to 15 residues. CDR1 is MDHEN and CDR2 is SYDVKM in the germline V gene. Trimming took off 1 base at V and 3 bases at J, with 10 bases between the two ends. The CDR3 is CASSLSGVDNQPQHF. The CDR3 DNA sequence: TGTGCCAGCAGTTTATCAGGGGTGGACAATCAGCCCCAGCATTTT.

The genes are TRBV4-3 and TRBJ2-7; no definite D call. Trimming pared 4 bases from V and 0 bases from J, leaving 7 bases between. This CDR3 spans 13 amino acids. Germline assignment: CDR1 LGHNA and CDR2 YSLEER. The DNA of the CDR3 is TGCGCCAGCAGCCGTACGAGCTCCTACGAGCAGTACTTC. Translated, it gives CASSRTSSYEQYF.

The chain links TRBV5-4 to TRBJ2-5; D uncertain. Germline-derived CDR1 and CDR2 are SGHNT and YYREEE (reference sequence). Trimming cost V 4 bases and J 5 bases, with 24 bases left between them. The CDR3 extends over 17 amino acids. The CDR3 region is CASSPPPWSSVEETQYF. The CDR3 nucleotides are TGTGCCAGCAGCCCACCACCCTGGAGCTCGGTGGAGGAGACCCAGTACTTC.

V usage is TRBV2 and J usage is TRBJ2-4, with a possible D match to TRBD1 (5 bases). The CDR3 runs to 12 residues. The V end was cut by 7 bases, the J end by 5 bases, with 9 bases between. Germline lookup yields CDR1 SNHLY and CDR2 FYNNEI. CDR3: CASNPTENIQYF. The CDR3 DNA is TGTGCCAGCAACCCGACAGAAAACATTCAGTACTTC.

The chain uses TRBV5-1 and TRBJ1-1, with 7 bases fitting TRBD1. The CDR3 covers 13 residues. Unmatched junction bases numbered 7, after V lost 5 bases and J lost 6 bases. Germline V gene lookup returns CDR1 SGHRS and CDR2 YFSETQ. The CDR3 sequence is CASRSRDRAEAFF. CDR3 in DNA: TGCGCCAGCAGATCCCGGGACAGAGCTGAAGCTTTCTTT. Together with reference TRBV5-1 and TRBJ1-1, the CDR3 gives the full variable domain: KAGVTQTPRYLIKTRGQQVTLSCSPISGHRSVSWYQQTPGQGLQFLFEYFSETQRNKGNFPGRFSGRQFSNSRSEMNVSTLELGDSALYLCASRSRDRAEAFFGQGTRLTVV.

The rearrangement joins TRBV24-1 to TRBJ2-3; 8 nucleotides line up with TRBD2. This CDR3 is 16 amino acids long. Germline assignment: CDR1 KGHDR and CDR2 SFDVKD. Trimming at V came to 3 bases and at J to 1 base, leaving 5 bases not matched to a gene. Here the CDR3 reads CATSDPSGRGTDTQYF. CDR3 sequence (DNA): TGTGCCACCAGTGATCCCAGCGGGAGAGGCACAGATACGCAGTATTTT.

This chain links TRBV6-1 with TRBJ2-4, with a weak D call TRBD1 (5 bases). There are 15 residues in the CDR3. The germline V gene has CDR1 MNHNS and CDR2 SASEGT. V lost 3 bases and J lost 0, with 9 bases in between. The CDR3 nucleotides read TGTGCCAGCAGTGATCAGGGATTAGCCAAAAACATTCAGTACTTC. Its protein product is CASSDQGLAKNIQYF.

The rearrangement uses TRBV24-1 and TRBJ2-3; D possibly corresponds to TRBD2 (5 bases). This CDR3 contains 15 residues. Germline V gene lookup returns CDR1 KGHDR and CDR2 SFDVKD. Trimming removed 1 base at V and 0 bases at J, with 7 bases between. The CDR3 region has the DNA TGTGCCACCAGTGATTTAGGACTTAGCACAGATACGCAGTATTTT. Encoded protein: CATSDLGLSTDTQYF.

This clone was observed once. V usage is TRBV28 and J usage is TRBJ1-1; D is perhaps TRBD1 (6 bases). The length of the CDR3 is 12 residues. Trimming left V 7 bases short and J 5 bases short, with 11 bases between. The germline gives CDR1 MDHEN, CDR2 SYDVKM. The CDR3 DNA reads TGTGCCAGCATCTCAACAGGGACTGAAGCTTTCTTT. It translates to CASISTGTEAFF. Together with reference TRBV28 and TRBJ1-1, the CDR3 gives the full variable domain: DVKVTQSSRYLVKRTGEKVFLECVQDMDHENMFWYRQDPGLGLRLIYFSYDVKMKEKGDIPEGYSVSREKKERFSLILESASTNQTSMYLCASISTGTEAFFGQGTRLTVV.

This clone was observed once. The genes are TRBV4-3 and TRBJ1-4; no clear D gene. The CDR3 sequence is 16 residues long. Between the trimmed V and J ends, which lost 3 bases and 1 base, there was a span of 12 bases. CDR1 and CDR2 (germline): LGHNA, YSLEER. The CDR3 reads CASSHSPGKTNEKLFF. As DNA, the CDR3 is TGCGCCAGCAGCCACTCCCCGGGGAAAACTAATGAAAAACTGTTTTTT.

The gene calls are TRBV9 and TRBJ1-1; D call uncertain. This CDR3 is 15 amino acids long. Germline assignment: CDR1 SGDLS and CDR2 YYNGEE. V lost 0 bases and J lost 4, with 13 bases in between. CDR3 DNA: TGTGCCAGCAGCGTAGAGGGCGGGTGGTTCACTGAAGCTTTCTTT. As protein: CASSVEGGWFTEAFF. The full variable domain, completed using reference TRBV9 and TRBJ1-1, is DSGVTQTPKHLITATGQRVTLRCSPRSGDLSVYWYQQSLDQGLQFLIQYYNGEERAKGNILERFSAQQFPDLHSELNLSSLELGDSALYFCASSVEGGWFTEAFFGQGTRLTVV.

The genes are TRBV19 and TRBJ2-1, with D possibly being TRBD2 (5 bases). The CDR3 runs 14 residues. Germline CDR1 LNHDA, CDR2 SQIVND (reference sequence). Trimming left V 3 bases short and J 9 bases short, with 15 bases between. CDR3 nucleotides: TGTGCCAGTAGTATCTGGGCGGAGGCGGGTGAGCAGTTCTTC. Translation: CASSIWAEAGEQFF. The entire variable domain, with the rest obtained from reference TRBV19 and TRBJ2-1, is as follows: DGGITQSPKYLFRKEGQNVTLSCEQNLNHDAMYWYRQDPGQGLRLIYYSQIVNDFQKGDIAEGYSVSREKKESFPLTVTSAQKNPTAFYLCASSIWAEAGEQFFGPGTRLTVL.

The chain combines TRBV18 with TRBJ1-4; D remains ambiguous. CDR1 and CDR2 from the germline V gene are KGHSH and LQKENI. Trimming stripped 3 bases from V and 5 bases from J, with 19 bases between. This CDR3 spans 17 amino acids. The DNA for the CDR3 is TGTGCCAGCTCACCCCTTACAAAATCAGTTTTAAATGAAAAACTGTTTTTT. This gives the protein CASSPLTKSVLNEKLFF.

CDR3 in amino acids: CASSFLGGELFF. In nucleotides, the CDR3 is TGTGCCAGCAGTTTCCTCGGCGGGGAGCTGTTTTTT. This chain links TRBV28 with TRBJ2-2; D is ambiguous. The CDR3 has 12 amino acids. V dropped 3 bases and J dropped 7 bases, with 6 bases sitting between them. Germline CDR1 reads MDHEN; CDR2 reads SYDVKM.

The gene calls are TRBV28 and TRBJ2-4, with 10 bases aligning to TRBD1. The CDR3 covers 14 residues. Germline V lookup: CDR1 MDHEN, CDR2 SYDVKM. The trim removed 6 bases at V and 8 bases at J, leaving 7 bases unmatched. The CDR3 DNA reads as TGTGCCAGCAGCCTTATAGGACAGGGGGACATTCAGTACTTC. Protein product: CASSLIGQGDIQYF.

The CDR3, as DNA: TGTGCCAGCAGTGAATATGGGACAGGGTCCCTCTATGGCTACACCTTC. Protein product: CASSEYGTGSLYGYTF. The chain carries TRBV2 and TRBJ1-2; the match to TRBD1 covers 9 bases. Trimming removed 2 bases from V and 4 bases from J; junction bases left unmatched: 8. Germline CDR1 is SNHLY and CDR2 is FYNNEI. The CDR3 contains 16 residues.